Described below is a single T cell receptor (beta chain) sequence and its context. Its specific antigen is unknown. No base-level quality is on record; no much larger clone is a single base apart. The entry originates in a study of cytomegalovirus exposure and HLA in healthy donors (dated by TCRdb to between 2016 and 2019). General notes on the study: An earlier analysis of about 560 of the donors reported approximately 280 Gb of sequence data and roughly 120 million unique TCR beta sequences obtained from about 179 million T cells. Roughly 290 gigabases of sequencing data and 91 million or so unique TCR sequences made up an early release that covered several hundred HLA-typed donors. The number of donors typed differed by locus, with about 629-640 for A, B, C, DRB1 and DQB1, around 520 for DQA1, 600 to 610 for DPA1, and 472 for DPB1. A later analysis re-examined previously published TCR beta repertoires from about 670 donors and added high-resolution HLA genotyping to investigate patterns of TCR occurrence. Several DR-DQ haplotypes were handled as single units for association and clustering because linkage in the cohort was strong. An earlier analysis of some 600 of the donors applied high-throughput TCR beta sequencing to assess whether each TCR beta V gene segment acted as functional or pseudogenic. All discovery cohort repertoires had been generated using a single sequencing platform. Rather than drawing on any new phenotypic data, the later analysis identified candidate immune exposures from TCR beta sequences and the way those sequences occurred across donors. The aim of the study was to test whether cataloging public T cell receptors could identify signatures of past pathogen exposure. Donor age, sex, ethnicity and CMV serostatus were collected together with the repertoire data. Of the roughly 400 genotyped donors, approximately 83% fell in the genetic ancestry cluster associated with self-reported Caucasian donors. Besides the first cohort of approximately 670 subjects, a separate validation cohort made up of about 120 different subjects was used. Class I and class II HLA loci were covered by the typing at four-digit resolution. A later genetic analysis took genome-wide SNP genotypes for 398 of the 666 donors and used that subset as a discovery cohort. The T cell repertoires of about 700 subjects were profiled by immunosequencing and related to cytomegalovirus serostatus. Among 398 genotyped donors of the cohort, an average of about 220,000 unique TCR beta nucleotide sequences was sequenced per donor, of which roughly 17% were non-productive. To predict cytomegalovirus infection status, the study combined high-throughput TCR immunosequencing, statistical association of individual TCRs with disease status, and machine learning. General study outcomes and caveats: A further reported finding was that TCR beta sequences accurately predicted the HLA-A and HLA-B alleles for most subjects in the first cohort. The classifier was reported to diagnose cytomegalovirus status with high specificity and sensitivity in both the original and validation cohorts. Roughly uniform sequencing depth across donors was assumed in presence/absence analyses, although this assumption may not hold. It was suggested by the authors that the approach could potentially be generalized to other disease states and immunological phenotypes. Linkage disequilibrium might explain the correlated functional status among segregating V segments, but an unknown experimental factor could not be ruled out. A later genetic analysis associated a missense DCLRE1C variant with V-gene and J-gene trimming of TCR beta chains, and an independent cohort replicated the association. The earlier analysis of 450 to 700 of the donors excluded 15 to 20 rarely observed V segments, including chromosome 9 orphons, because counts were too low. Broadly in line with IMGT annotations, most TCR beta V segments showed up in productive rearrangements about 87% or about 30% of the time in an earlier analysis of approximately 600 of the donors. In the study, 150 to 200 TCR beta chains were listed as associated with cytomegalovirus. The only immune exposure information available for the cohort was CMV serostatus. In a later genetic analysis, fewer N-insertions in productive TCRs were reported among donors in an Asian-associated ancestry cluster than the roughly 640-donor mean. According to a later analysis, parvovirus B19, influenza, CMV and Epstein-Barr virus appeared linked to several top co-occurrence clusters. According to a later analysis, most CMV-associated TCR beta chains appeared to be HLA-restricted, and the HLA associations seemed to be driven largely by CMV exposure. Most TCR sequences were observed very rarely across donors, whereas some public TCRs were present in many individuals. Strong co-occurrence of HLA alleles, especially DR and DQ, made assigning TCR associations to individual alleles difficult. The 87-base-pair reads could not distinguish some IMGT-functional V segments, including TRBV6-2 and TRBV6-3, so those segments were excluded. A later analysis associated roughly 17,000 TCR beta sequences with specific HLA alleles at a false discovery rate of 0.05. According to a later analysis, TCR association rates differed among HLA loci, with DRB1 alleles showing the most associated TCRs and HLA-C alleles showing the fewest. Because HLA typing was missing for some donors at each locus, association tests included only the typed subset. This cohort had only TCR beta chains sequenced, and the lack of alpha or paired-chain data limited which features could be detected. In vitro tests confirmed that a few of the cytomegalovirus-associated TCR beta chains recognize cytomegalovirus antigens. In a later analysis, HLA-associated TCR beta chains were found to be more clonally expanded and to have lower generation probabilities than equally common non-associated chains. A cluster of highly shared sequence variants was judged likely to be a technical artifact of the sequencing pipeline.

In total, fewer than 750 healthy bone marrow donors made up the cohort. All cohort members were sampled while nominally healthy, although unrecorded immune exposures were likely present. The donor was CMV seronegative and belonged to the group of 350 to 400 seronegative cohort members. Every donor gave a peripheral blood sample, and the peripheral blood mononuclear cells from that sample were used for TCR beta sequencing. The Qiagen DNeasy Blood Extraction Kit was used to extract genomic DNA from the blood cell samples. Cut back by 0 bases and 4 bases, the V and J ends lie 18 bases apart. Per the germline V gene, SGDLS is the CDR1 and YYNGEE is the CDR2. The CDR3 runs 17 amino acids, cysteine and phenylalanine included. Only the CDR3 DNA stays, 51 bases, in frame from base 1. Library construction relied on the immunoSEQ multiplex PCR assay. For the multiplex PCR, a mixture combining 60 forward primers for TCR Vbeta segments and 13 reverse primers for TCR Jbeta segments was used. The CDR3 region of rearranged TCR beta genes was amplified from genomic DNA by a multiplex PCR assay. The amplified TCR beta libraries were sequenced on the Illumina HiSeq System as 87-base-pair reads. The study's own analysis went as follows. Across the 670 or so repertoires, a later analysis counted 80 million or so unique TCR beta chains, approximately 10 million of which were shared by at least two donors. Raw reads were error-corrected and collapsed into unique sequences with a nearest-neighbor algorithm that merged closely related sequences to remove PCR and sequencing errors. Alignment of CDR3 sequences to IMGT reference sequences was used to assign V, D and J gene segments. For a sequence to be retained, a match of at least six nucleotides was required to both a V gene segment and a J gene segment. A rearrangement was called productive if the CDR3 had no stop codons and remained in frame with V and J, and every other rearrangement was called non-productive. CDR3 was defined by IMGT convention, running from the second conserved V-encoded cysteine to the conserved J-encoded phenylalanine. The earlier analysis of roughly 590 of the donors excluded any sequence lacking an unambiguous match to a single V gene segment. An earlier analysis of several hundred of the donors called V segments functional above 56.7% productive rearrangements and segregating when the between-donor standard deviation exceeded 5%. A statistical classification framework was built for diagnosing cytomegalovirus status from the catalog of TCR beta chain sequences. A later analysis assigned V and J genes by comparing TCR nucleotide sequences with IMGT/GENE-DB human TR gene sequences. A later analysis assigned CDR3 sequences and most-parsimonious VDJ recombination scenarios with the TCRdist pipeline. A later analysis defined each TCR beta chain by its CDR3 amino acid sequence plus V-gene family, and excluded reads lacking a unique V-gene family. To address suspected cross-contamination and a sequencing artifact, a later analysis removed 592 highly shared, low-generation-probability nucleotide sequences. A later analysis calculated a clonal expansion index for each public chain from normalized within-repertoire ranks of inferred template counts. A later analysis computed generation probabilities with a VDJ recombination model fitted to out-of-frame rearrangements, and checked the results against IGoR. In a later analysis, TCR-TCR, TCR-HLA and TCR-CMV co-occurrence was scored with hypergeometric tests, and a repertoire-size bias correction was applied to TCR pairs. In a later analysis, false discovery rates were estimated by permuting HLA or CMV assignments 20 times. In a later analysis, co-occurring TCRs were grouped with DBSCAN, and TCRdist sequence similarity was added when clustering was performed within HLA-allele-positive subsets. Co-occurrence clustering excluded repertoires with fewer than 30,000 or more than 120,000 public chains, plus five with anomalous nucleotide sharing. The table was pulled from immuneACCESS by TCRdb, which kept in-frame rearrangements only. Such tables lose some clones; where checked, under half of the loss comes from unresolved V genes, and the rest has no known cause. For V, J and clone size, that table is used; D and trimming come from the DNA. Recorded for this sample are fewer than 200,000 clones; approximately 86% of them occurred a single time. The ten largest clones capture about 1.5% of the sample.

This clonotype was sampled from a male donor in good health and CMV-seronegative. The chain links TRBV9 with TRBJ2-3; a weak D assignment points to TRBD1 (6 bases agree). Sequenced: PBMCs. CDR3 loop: CASSVEGGQSVPDTQYF. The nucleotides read TGTGCCAGCAGCGTAGAAGGAGGACAGTCAGTCCCAGATACGCAGTATTTT.